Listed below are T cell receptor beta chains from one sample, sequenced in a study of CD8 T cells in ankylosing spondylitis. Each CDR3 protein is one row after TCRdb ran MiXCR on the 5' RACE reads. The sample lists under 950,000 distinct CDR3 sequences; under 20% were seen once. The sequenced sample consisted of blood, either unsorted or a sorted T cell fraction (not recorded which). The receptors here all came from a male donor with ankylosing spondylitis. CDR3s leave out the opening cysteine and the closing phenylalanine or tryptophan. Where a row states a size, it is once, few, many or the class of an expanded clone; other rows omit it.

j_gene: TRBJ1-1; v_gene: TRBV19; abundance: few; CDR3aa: ASSRTRDRGNTEAF
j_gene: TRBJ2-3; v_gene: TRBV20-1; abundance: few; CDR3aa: SARISGMGDTQY
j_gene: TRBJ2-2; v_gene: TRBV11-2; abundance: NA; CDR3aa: ASSLDVSPYTGELF
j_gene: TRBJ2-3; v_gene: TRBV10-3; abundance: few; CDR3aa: ATKGESTDTQY
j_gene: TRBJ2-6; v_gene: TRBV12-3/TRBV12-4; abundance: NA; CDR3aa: ASSLGGNSGANVLT
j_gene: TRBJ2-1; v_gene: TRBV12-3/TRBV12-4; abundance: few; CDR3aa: ASSRILATNEQF
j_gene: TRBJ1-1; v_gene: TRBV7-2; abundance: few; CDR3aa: ASSAYTGTEAF
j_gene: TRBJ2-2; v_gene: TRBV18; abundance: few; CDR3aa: ASSLSRDLPGELF
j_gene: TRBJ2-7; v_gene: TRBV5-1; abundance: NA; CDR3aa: ASSLAAATAYEQY
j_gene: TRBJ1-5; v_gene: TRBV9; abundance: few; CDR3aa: ASSVAVDQPQH
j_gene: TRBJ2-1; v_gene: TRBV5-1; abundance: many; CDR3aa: ASSLGLEGEQF
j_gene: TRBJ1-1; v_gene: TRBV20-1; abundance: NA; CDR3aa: SARGGDRAGTEAF
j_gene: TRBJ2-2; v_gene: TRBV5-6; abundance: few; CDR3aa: ASSPEVGGELF
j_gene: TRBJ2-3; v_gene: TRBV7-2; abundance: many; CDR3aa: ASSLARGREGDTQY
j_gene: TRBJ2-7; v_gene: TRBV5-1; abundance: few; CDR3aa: ASSTWGSYEQY
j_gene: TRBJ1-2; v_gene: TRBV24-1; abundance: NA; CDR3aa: ATSDLFPGRGYT